Below, one T cell receptor (beta chain) is given with its context. As yet, its antigen is unknown. The repertoire was sequenced with immunoSEQ multiplex PCR; TCRdb's copy has only in-frame clones and lacks some. The data contain about 100,000 clones, 75% to 90% of them singletons. Healthy donors had no documented immune events, such as infections, while sampled. This record comes from a study of identifying expanded T cells in peripheral blood. Regarding the study as a whole: Over approximately two and four weeks, about 16 and 19 clones changed, versus approximately 1.2 between replicates. Across healthy donors, higher total template counts meant significantly greater roughly two-week count variance.

Sequenced sample: blood. This clonotype was obtained from a person between 18 and 69 years old in good health.

The DNA for the CDR3 is TGTGCCAGCAGCCCGGGGATCAACTATGGCTACACCTTC. This codes for CASSPGINYGYTF. V is TRBV27 and J is TRBJ1-2; D not certain. From germline, CDR1 is MNHEY and CDR2 SMNVEV (reference sequence). The CDR3 sequence is 13 residues long. Trimming stripped 6 bases from V and 2 bases from J, with 10 bases between.